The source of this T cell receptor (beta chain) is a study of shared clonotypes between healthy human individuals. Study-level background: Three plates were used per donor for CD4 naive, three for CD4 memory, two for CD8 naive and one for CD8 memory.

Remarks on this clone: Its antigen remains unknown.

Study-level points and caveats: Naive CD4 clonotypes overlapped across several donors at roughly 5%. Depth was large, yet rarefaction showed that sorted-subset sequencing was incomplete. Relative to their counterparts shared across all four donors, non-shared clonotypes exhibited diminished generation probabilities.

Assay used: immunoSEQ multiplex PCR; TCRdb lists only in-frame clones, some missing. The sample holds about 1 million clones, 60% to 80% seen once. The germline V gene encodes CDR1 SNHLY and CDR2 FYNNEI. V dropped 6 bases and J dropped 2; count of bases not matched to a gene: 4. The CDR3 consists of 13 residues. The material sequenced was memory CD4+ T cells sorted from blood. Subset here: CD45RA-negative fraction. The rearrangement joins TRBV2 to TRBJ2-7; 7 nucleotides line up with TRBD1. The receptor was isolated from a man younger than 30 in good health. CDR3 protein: CASRQGITYEQYF. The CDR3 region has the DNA TGTGCCAGCAGACAGGGGATCACCTACGAGCAGTACTTC.